This T cell receptor (beta chain) was captured by sequencing in a study of blood T cell repertoires in COVID-19. Study-wide context: The study drew acute and convalescent COVID-19 samples from the United States, Italy and Spain. The analysed material was cDNA or gDNA that came from T cells, B-cell-depleted T cells, or PBMCs.

Study processing details: Counts of nucleated cells, estimated from reference gene primer amplification, were obtained. Clones were read by immunoSEQ multiplex PCR, and TCRdb kept only the in-frame ones, dropping some. V, J and clone size derive from that table, while D and trimming were established from the DNA sequence. The sample yields some 150,000 clones, about 80% seen once. In its sample, this clone was seen a few times. The CDR3 loop spans 12 amino acids. With 6 bases removed from V and 0 bases from J, the gap between germline ends came to 5 bases. The sequenced sample was peripheral blood. The gene calls are TRBV12-3 or TRBV12-4 and TRBJ1-1; D is ambiguous. This receptor was taken from a human donor in a cohort sampled during active COVID-19. CDR3 sequence reads: CASRIMNTEAFF. The CDR3 nucleotides read TGTGCCAGCAGAATCATGAACACTGAAGCTTTCTTT.